This T cell receptor beta chain was recorded in a study of blood T cells in healthy people across ages. Many counts were recorded for this clonotype. Its cognate antigen is unknown. Regarding the study as a whole: Both naive CD4+ cell counts and diversity were greater in long-lived donors than in aged donors. A roughly linear age-dependent decrease characterized TCR beta diversity per million T cells.

The germline V gene has CDR1 LGHNA and CDR2 YNFKEQ. The CDR3 spans 17 residues. The ends lost 4 bases at V and 6 bases at J; junction bases unmatched: 10. It was roughly 10 milliliters of peripheral blood that were drawn from each donor. Next came a second PCR, run for about 6 to 12 cycles, which used a sample-barcoded 5' primer along with a J-beta primer mix. The template-switch adaptor, which had 12 random nucleotides, put a tag on each cDNA molecule. In TCRdb, the 5' RACE reads were re-called with MiXCR into one record per CDR3 protein. The sample consists of around 1,500,000 distinct CDR3 sequences, 28% of them appearing once.

The sequenced sample was blood. This sequence joins TRBV4-2 and TRBJ2-4; 12 nucleotides agree with TRBD2. This receptor was taken from a woman under 40 in good health. CDR3 amino acids: CASSPALAGGPANIQYF. CDR3 nucleotide sequence: TGTGCCAGCAGCCCCGCCCTAGCGGGGGGGCCGGCAAACATTCAGTACTTC.